This TCR beta chain was identified in a study of Graves' ophthalmopathy and Graves' hyperthyroidism. Study-wide results and limits: Predictions made by the model for ophthalmopathy progression reached roughly 70% sensitivity and approximately 72% specificity.

J was trimmed by 8 bases and V by 10 bases; bases with no gene match: 11. This CDR3 is 13 amino acids long. Germline V gene lookup returns CDR1 ENHRY and CDR2 SYGVKD. As the template, RNA transcripts were used to amplify TCR beta CDR3 regions. Second-round multiplex PCR followed a first-round RT-PCR using HTBI primers. A single record per CDR3 protein comes from TCRdb applying MiXCR to the multiplex PCR reads. The table lists roughly 700,000 distinct CDR3 sequences, roughly two fifths of them singletons. This clonotype was seen at least ten times. Its matching antigen is unknown. Sequencing was performed on peripheral blood. The rearrangement links TRBV10-3 to TRBJ1-5, with TRBD1 matching 7 bases. The source is an adult man with Graves' ophthalmopathy. As DNA, the CDR3 is TGTGCCAGCTGTGACAGGGTTGGGGAGCCCCAGCATTTT. It codes for CASCDRVGEPQHF.